This T cell receptor (beta chain) appears in the sequencing data of a study of beta chain features in type 1 diabetes. Study-wide results and caveats: There was a moderate but significant shortening of TCRB CDR3s in all four CD4+ subsets of Type 1 diabetes patients.

About this clone: Its antigen is unknown.

Isolated RNA was reverse transcribed in full, so expressed TCRB transcripts were sequenced. Generated by immunoSEQ multiplex PCR, the TCRdb table keeps only in-frame clones and is missing some. Among around 450,000 clones listed, 11% were seen once. CDR3 size: 12 residues. V lost 2 bases, J lost 5 bases, and 7 bases lay in between. The germline CDR1 and CDR2 sequences are MNHEY and SVGAGI. Sorted CD4+ subsets: naive, central memory, regulatory, stem cell-like memory (CD45RO/CCR7/CD25/CD127/CD95/CD27 panel). This clonotype was obtained from a young woman in good health. The rearrangement links TRBV6-5 to TRBJ2-7, with D perhaps TRBD1 or TRBD2 (5 bases each). Sequenced input: naive CD4+ T cells from blood. DNA for the CDR3: TGTGCCAGCAGTTACATGGGGGACGAGCAGTACTTC. It specifies CASSYMGDEQYF.